This TCR beta chain stems from a study of control samples from healthy donors and cancer patients. Using immunoSEQ multiplex PCR, the repertoire was profiled, and TCRdb retains in-frame clones only, with some absent. The table shows 75,000 to 90,000 clones, with 89% occurring only once. This CDR3 is 13 amino acids long. Germline CDR1 SGHRS, CDR2 YFSETQ. The V gene lost 0 bases and the J gene lost 5 bases, with 8 bases spanning the gap. The source material was blood. This TCR was recovered from a man aged 45-65 years in good health. This rearrangement joins TRBV5-1 to TRBJ2-5; D call uncertain. CDR3 amino acids: CASSLDLRETQYF. The CDR3 coding sequence is TGCGCCAGCAGCTTGGACCTACGGGAGACCCAGTACTTC.